These T cell receptor beta chains were read from a single sample in a study of blood T cell repertoires in COVID-19. The data were produced by immunoSEQ multiplex PCR, yet TCRdb's version contains in-frame clones alone and is incomplete. The sample yields approximately 40,000 clones, about four fifths seen once. The sample comprised peripheral blood. All receptors come from an elderly man with active or convalescent COVID-19. Each CDR3 is given with its conserved first and last residue.

v_call: TRBV28; cdr3_aa: CASSFTTEYNEQFF
v_call: TRBV2; cdr3_aa: CASSVGGETQYF
v_call: TRBV28; cdr3_aa: CASSIQGGDYIDEQFF
v_call: TRBV7-2; cdr3_aa: CASSPGGNSYEQYF
v_call: TRBV2; cdr3_aa: CASSPPTGTYEQYF
v_call: TRBV27; cdr3_aa: CASSFAGGNQPQHF
v_call: TRBV20-1; cdr3_aa: CSAGGTYEQYF
v_call: TRBV3-1/TRBV3-2; cdr3_aa: CASSQATRLRAYGYTF
v_call: TRBV24-1; cdr3_aa: CATSEGRDSDGYTF
v_call: TRBV6-5; cdr3_aa: CASRGGVVYEQYF
v_call: TRBV4-1; cdr3_aa: CASSQEGAGNTIYF
v_call: TRBV3-1/TRBV3-2; cdr3_aa: CASSPSGGGPGEQFF
v_call: TRBV9; cdr3_aa: CASSKTGRDQVTEAFF
v_call: TRBV12-5; cdr3_aa: CASGLARGGGYTEAFF
v_call: TRBV4-2; cdr3_aa: CASSPPGQGGVLNTEAFF
v_call: TRBV7-3; cdr3_aa: CASSLLAGAYNEQFF
v_call: TRBV5-4; cdr3_aa: CASSLGQVTGTQYF
v_call: TRBV7-9; cdr3_aa: CASSTRSDSGFNEQFF
v_call: TRBV7-9; cdr3_aa: CASSLSWLAGPSYNEQFF
v_call: TRBV5-5; cdr3_aa: CASSLTGGGNQPQHF
v_call: TRBV6-5; cdr3_aa: CASSYSGQTPYEQYF
v_call: TRBV7-3; cdr3_aa: CASSSQGGSYEQYF
v_call: TRBV6-5; cdr3_aa: CASTKGRDSYEQYF
v_call: TRBV27; cdr3_aa: CASRKGGLNTEAFF
v_call: TRBV19; cdr3_aa: CASSYGQDYGYTF
v_call: TRBV29-1; cdr3_aa: CSVLGQGSSYEQYF
v_call: TRBV19; cdr3_aa: CASSSQGINSYEQYF
v_call: TRBV27; cdr3_aa: CASSFIVAVSSYNEQFF
v_call: TRBV7-9; cdr3_aa: CASSGSVPGYGYTF
v_call: TRBV15; cdr3_aa: CATSRDRVPGANVLTF
v_call: TRBV19; cdr3_aa: CASSMAIRQPQHF
v_call: TRBV6-2/TRBV6-3; cdr3_aa: CASSYRVEAFF
v_call: TRBV21-1; cdr3_aa: CASKGGMATESSYEQYF
v_call: TRBV5-1; cdr3_aa: CASSSGQGHDETQYF
v_call: TRBV28; cdr3_aa: CASRPQASYEQYF
v_call: TRBV2; cdr3_aa: CASSEPPGLYGGAYSNGELFF